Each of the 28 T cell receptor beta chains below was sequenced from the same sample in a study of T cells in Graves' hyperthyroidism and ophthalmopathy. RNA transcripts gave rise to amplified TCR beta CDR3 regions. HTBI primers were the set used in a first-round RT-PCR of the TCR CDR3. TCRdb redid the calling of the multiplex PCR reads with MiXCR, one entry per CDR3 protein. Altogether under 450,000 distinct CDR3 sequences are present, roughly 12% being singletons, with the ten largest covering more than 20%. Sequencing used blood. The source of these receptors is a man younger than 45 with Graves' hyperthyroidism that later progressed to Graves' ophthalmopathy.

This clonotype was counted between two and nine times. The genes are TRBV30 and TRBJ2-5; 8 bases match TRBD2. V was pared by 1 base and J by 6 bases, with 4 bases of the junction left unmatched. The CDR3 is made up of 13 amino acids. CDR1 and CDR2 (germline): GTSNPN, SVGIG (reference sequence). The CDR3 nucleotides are TGTGCCTGGAGTGCAGCGGGGGTTAAGACCCAGTACTTC. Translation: CAWSAAGVKTQYF.

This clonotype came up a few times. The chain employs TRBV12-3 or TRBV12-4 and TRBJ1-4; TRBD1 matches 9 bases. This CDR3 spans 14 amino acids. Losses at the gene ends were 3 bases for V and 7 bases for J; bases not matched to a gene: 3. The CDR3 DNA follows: TGTGCCAGCAGTTTGGACAGGGGCAGTGAAAAACTGTTTTTT. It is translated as CASSLDRGSEKLFF.

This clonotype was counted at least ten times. CDR3 coding DNA: TGTGCCACCAACCCAGGCGGGGGGCTCACTGAAGCTTTCTTT. It specifies CATNPGGGLTEAFF. The chain carries TRBV15 and TRBJ1-1, with D maybe TRBD1 (6 bases). Trimming stripped 7 bases from V and 4 bases from J, with 16 bases between. CDR1 is LNHNV and CDR2 is YYDKDF in the germline V gene (reference sequence). CDR3 length equals 14 residues. The variable domain in full, completed from reference TRBV15 and TRBJ1-1, reads DAMVIQNPRYQVTQFGKPVTLSCSQTLNHNVMYWYQQKSSQAPKLLFHYYDKDFNNEADTPDNFQSRRPNTSFCFLDIRSPGLGDTAMYLCATNPGGGLTEAFFGQGTRLTVV.

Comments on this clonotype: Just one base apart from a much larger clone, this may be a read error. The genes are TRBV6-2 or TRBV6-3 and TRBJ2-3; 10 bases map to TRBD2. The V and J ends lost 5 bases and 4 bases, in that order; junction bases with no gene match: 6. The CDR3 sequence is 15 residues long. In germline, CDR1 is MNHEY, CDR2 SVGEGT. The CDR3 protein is CASSRGTSASDTQYF. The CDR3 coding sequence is TGTGCCAGCAGTCGGGGGACTAGCGCCTCAGATACGCAGTATTTT.

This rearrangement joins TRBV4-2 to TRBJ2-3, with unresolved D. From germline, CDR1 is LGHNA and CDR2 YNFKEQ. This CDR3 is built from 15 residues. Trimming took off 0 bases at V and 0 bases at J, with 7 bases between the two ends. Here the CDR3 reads CASSQEALSTDTQYF. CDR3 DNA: TGTGCCAGCAGCCAAGAGGCCCTCAGCACAGATACGCAGTATTTT.

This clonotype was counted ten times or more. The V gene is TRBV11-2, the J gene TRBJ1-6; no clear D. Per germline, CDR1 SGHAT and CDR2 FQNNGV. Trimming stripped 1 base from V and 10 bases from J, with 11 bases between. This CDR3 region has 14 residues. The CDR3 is CASSLGGIRSPLHF. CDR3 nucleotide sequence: TGTGCCAGCAGCTTAGGGGGTATAAGATCACCCCTCCACTTT.

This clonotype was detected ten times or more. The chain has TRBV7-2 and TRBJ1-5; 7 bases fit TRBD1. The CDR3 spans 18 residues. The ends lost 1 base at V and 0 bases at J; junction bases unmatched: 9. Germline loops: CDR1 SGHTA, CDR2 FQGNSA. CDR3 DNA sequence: TGTGCCAGCAGCTTAGGATTAGGCAGGGGGAATAGCAATCAGCCCCAGCATTTT. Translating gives CASSLGLGRGNSNQPQHF.

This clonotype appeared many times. CDR3 DNA sequence: TGTGCCAGCAGTCGGGACTTCTTTAACAATGAGCAGTTCTTC. This gives the protein CASSRDFFNNEQFF. This chain links TRBV12-3 or TRBV12-4 with TRBJ2-1; tentatively, D is TRBD2 (6 bases). CDR3 length equals 14 residues. Trimming cost V 5 bases and J 5 bases, with 13 bases left between them.

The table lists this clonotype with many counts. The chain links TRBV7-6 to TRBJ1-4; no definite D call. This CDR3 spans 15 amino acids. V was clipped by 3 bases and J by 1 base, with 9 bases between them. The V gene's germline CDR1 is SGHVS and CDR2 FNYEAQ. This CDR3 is CASSFGPGTNEKLFF. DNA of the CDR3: TGTGCCAGCAGCTTCGGTCCAGGAACTAATGAAAAACTGTTTTTT.

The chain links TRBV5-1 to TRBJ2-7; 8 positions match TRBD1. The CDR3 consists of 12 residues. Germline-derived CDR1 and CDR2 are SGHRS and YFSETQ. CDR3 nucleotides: TGCGCCAGCAGCCAAGGACAGGGAGAGCAGTATGTC. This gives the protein CASSQGQGEQYV.

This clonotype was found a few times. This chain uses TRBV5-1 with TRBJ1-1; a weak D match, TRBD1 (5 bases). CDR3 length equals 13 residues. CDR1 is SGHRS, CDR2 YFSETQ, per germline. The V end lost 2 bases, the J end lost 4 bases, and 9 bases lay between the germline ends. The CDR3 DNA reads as TGCGCCAGCAGCTTACAGAGGGGCACTGAAGCTTTCTTT. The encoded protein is CASSLQRGTEAFF.

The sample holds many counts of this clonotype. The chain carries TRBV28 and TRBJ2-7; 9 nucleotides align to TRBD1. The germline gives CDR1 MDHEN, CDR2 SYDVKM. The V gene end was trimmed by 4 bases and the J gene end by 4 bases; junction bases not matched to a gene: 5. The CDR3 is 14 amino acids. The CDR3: CASSWSGTGYEQYF. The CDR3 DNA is TGTGCCAGCAGTTGGTCCGGGACAGGGTACGAGCAGTACTTC. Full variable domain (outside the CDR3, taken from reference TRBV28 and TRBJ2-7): DVKVTQSSRYLVKRTGEKVFLECVQDMDHENMFWYRQDPGLGLRLIYFSYDVKMKEKGDIPEGYSVSREKKERFSLILESASTNQTSMYLCASSWSGTGYEQYFGPGTRLTVT.

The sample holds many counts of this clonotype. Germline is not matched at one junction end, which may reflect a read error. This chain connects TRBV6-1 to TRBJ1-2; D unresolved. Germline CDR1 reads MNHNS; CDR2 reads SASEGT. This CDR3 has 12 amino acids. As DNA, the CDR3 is TGTGCCAGCAGTCAAGCTAACTATGGCTACACCTTC. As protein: CASSQANYGYTF.

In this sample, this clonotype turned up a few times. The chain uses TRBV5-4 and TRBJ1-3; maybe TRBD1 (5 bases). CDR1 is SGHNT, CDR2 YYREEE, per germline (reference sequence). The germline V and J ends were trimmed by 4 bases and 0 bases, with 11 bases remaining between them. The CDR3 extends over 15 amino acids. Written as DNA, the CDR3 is TGTGCCAGCAGCCCTCGTCAGGGCTCTGGAAACACCATATATTTT. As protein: CASSPRQGSGNTIYF.

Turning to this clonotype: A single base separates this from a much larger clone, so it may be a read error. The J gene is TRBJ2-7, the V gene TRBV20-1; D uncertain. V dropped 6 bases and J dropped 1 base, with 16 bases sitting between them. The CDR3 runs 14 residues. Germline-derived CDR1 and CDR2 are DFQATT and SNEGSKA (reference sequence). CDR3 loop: CSAQNAAWSYEQYF. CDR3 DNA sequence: TGCAGTGCGCAAAACGCCGCATGGTCCTACGAGCAGTACTTC.

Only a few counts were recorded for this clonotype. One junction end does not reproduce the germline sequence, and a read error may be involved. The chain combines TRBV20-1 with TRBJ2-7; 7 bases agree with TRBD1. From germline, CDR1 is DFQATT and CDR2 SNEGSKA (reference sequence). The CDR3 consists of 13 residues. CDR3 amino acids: CSATGDVLYEQYF. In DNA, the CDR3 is TGCAGCGCTACAGGGGACGTTCTCTACGAGCAGTACTTC.

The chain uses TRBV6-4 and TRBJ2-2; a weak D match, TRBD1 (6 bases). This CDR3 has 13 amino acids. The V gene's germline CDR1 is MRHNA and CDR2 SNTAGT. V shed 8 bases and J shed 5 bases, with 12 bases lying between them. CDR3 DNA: TGTGCCAGCCGAATCGACAGGACCGGGGAGCTGTTTTTT. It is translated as CASRIDRTGELFF.

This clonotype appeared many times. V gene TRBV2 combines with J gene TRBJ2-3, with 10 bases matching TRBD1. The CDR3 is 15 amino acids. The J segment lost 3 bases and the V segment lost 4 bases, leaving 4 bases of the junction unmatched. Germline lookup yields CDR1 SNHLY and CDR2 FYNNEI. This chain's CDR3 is CASSGDRGLTDTQYF. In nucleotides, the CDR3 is TGTGCCAGCAGTGGGGACAGGGGTCTGACAGATACGCAGTATTTT.

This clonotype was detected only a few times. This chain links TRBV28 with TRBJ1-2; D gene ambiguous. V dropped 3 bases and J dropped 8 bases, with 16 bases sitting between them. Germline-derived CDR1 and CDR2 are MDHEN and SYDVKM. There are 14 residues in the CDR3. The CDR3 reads CASSLFIGGGGYTF. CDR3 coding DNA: TGTGCCAGCAGTTTGTTCATAGGTGGTGGGGGCTACACCTTC.

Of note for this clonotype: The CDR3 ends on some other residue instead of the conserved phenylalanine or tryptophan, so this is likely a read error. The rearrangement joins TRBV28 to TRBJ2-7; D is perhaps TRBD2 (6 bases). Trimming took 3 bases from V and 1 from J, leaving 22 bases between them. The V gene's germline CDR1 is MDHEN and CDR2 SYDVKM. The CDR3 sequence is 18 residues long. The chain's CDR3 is CASSLSPGTPPRSYEQYL. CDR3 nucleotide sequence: TGTGCCAGCAGTTTGTCTCCCGGGACTCCCCCCCGTTCCTACGAGCAGTACCTC.

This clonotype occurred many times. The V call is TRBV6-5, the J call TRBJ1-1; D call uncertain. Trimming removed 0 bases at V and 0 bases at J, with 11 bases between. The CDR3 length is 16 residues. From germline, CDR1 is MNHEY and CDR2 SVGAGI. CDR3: CASSYSGLNMNTEAFF. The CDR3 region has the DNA TGTGCCAGCAGTTACTCAGGACTGAACATGAACACTGAAGCTTTCTTT.

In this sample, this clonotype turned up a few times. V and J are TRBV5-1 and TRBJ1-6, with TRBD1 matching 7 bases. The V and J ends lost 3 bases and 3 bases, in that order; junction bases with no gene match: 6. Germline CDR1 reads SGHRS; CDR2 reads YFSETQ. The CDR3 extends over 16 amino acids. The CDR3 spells CASSSTGTVYNSPLHF. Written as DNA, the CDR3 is TGCGCCAGCAGCTCCACCGGGACAGTCTATAATTCACCCCTCCACTTT.

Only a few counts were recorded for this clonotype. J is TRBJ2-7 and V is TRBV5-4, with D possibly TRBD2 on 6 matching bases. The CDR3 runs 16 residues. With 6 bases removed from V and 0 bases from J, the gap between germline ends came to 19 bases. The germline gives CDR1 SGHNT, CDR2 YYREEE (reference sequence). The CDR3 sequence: CASNSEPGLDSYEQYF. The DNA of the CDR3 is TGTGCCAGCAATTCTGAACCGGGACTCGACTCCTACGAGCAGTACTTC.

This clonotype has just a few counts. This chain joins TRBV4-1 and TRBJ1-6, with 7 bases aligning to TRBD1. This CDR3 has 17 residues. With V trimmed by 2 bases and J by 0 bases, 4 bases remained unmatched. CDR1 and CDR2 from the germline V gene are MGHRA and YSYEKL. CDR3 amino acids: CASSQMGQSSYNSPLHF. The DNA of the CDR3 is TGCGCCAGCAGCCAAATGGGACAGTCCTCCTATAATTCACCCCTCCACTTT.

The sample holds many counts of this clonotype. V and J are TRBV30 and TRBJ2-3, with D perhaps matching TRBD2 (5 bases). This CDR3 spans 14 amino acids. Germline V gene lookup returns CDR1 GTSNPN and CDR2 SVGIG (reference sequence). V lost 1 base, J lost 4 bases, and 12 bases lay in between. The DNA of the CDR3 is TGTGCCTGGAGTGGGTTAGCGAGGGCAGATACGCAGTATTTT. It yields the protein CAWSGLARADTQYF.

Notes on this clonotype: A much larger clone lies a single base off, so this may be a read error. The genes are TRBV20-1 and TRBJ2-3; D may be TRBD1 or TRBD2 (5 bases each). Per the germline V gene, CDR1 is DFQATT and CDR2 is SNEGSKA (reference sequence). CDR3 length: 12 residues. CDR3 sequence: CGAPGRLDTQYF. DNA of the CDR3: TGCGGTGCCCCGGGACGGCTAGATACGCAGTATTTT.

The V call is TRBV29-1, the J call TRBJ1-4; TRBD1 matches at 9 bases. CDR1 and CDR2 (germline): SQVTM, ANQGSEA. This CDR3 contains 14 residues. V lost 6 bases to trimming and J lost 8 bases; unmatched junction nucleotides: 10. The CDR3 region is CSVTSPDRGEKLFF. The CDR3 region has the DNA TGCAGCGTCACGTCCCCGGACAGGGGCGAAAAACTGTTTTTT.

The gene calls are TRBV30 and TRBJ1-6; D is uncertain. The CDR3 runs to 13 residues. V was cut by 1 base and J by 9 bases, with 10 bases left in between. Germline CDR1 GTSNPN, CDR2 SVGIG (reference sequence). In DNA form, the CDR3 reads TGTGCCTGGAGTGCCTCGAGGAGTTCACCCCTCCACTTT. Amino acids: CAWSASRSSPLHF.